This TCR beta chain was identified during a study of blood T cell repertoires in COVID-19. This clone was seen more than once but under ten times. The V gene lost 2 bases and the J gene lost 5 bases, with 12 bases spanning the gap. The germline gives CDR1 PRHDT, CDR2 FYEKMQ (reference sequence). The CDR3 has 15 residues. Assay used: immunoSEQ multiplex PCR; TCRdb lists only in-frame clones, some missing. The data show some 400,000 clones, with roughly 89% seen just once and roughly 6.8% held by the top ten. The chain couples TRBV13 to TRBJ1-4; D not resolved. Sequenced material: peripheral blood. The receptor was derived from a man aged 18 to 30 with active or convalescent COVID-19. The CDR3 bases are TGTGCCAGCAGCTTACCCTTCACTGCGAATGAAAAACTGTTTTTT. This translates into CASSLPFTANEKLFF.